One and the same sample provided the 25 T cell receptor beta chains below, sequenced in a study of T-cell reconstitution after alpha-beta-depleted transplantation in children. Preparation of the TCRbeta library involved a method that used unique molecular identifiers. Using its own MiXCR run on the PCR reads, TCRdb lists one record per CDR3 protein. Here the sample spans approximately 800,000 distinct CDR3 sequences, 15% to 20% being singletons. The sample was PBMCs, mostly from graft donor cells, taken 360 days after TCRalphabeta/CD19-depleted stem cell transplant. Receptor source: a male patient between 5 and 17 years old who had a stem cell transplant for acute lymphoblastic leukemia, so the T cells may come from the graft donor.

In this sample, this clonotype turned up a few times. This chain connects TRBV6-4 to TRBJ2-3; TRBD2 is a possible D gene (6 bases). V was clipped by 2 bases and J by 1 base, with 16 bases between them. This CDR3 has 17 amino acids. Germline CDR1 and CDR2: MRHNA and SNTAGT. The CDR3 DNA reads as TGTGCCAGCAGTGACCCGCGGGAAGCGCGCCGCACAGATACGCAGTATTTT. This codes for CASSDPREARRTDTQYF.

The rearrangement links TRBV6-5 to TRBJ2-3; possibly TRBD1 or TRBD2 for D (5 bases each). V was clipped by 0 bases and J by 1 base, with 11 bases between them. The CDR3 covers 16 residues. The V gene's germline CDR1 is MNHEY and CDR2 SVGAGI. The CDR3 spells CASSYSGRARTDTQYF. CDR3 bases: TGTGCCAGCAGTTACTCGGGGCGGGCGCGCACAGATACGCAGTATTTT.

V usage is TRBV7-2 and J usage is TRBJ2-7; unclear D gene. Trimming cost V 5 bases and J 7 bases, with 18 bases left between them. The CDR3 totals 14 residues. The germline CDR1 and CDR2 sequences are SGHTA and FQGNSA. CDR3: CASSPLAVTVEQYF. The CDR3 coding sequence is TGTGCCAGCAGCCCCCTCGCAGTTACGGTAGAGCAGTACTTC. Based on the CDR3 plus reference TRBV7-2 and TRBJ2-7, the full variable domain is GAGVSQSPSNKVTEKGKDVELRCDPISGHTALYWYRQSLGQGLEFLIYFQGNSAPDKSGLPSDRFSAERTGGSVSTLTIQRTQQEDSAVYLCASSPLAVTVEQYFGPGTRLTVT.

This clonotype was recorded a few times. The chain links TRBV11-2 to TRBJ2-1; 9 bases are a match to TRBD2. Germline V gene data show CDR1 as SGHAT and CDR2 as FQNNGV. This CDR3 comprises 16 residues. V was pared by 6 bases and J by 3 bases, with 9 bases of the junction left unmatched. The DNA for the CDR3 is TGTGCCAGCAGTCTCCCTCTAGCGGGACTCTACAATGAGCAGTTCTTC. It specifies CASSLPLAGLYNEQFF.

The chain's CDR3 is CASSRRQTGELFF. The CDR3 nucleotides read TGTGCCAGCAGCCGAAGACAAACCGGGGAGCTGTTTTTT. The chain uses TRBV7-9 and TRBJ2-2, with D unclear. CDR3 length: 13 residues. Germline V CDR1 and CDR2: SEHNR, FQNEAQ (reference sequence). V gave up 5 bases and J gave up 5 bases, with 9 bases separating them. Looking up the rest from reference TRBV7-9 and TRBJ2-2 gives the full variable domain: DTGVSQNPRHKITKRGQNVTFRCDPISEHNRLYWYRQTLGQGPEFLTYFQNEAQLEKSRLLSDRFSAERPKGSFSTLEIQRTEQGDSAMYLCASSRRQTGELFFGEGSRLTVL.

The chain links TRBV5-1 to TRBJ1-5; no clear D gene. This CDR3 comprises 13 residues. Trimming took off 0 bases at V and 7 bases at J, with 8 bases between the two ends. Looked up from germline, CDR1 is SGHRS and CDR2 is YFSETQ. The CDR3 loop reads CASSLGAHQPQHF. The CDR3 nucleotides read TGCGCCAGCAGCTTGGGGGCGCACCAGCCCCAGCATTTT.

The table lists this clonotype with a few counts. This chain links TRBV7-8 with TRBJ2-1; D ambiguous. The CDR3 is 15 residues long. Germline V gene sequence: CDR1 SGHVS, CDR2 FQNEAQ. Trimming took off 6 bases at V and 10 bases at J, with 22 bases between the two ends. CDR3 nucleotides: TGTGCCAGCAGTAAGGTCAGGTCCGGTGGGTTAGAGCAGTTCTTC. Translating gives CASSKVRSGGLEQFF.

The chain is built from TRBV6-5 and TRBJ1-1; 9 bases fit TRBD1. This CDR3 region has 16 residues. The germline V gene encodes CDR1 MNHEY and CDR2 SVGAGI. V lost 0 bases and J lost 7; bases outside the gene matches: 9. The CDR3 spells CASSYSRPGQGFEAFF. CDR3 nucleotide sequence: TGTGCCAGCAGTTACTCTCGGCCGGGACAGGGTTTTGAAGCTTTCTTT.

This chain joins TRBV4-2 and TRBJ2-1; the match to TRBD2 covers 15 bases. V lost 1 base, J lost 7 bases, and 8 bases stayed unmatched. The length of the CDR3 is 18 residues. Germline CDR1 LGHNA, CDR2 YNFKEQ. This CDR3 reads CASSQAGTSGRIWNEQFF. In DNA form, the CDR3 reads TGTGCCAGCAGCCAAGCCGGGACTAGCGGGAGGATATGGAATGAGCAGTTCTTC.

At least ten counts were recorded for this clonotype. The V and J genes are TRBV4-1 and TRBJ2-3; a weak D match, TRBD2 (7 bases). CDR1 is MGHRA and CDR2 is YSYEKL in the germline V gene. CDR3 length: 17 amino acids. The V and J ends lost 0 bases and 1 base respectively, with 14 bases between them. CDR3 loop: CASSQDPAGAGTDTQYF. CDR3 DNA sequence: TGCGCCAGCAGCCAAGATCCTGCGGGGGCTGGCACAGATACGCAGTATTTT.

This clonotype came up a few times. The chain has TRBV5-1 and TRBJ1-5; perhaps TRBD1 as D (5 bases). The length of the CDR3 is 16 residues. V gave up 4 bases and J gave up 3 bases, with 17 bases separating them. Germline-derived CDR1 and CDR2 are SGHRS and YFSETQ. CDR3: CASSPGWGSTNQPQHF. The CDR3 nucleotides are TGCGCCAGCAGCCCGGGGTGGGGCAGTACCAATCAGCCCCAGCATTTT. Filled out from reference TRBV5-1 and TRBJ1-5, the complete variable domain reads KAGVTQTPRYLIKTRGQQVTLSCSPISGHRSVSWYQQTPGQGLQFLFEYFSETQRNKGNFPGRFSGRQFSNSRSEMNVSTLELGDSALYLCASSPGWGSTNQPQHFGDGTRLSIL.

This clonotype has just a few counts. V usage is TRBV7-3 and J usage is TRBJ2-1; the D is unclear. The germline V and J ends were trimmed by 1 base and 0 bases, with 7 bases remaining between them. In germline, CDR1 is SGHTA, CDR2 FQGTGA. This CDR3 has 15 residues. The CDR3 sequence is CASSLMRSSYNEQFF. The CDR3 DNA follows: TGTGCCAGCAGCTTAATGAGGAGCTCCTACAATGAGCAGTTCTTC. Together with reference TRBV7-3 and TRBJ2-1, the CDR3 gives the full variable domain: GAGVSQTPSNKVTEKGKYVELRCDPISGHTALYWYRQSLGQGPEFLIYFQGTGAADDSGLPNDRFFAVRPEGSVSTLKIQRTERGDSAVYLCASSLMRSSYNEQFFGPGTRLTVL.

The CDR3 loop reads CASSQEGEKLFF. DNA of the CDR3: TGCGCCAGCAGCCAAGAGGGAGAAAAACTGTTTTTT. The V gene is TRBV4-1, the J gene TRBJ1-4, with no clear D. The CDR3 loop spans 12 amino acids. Trimming stripped 0 bases from V and 8 bases from J, with 4 bases between. The germline CDR1 and CDR2 sequences are MGHRA and YSYEKL.

This clonotype has a handful of counts. The chain is built from TRBV5-1 and TRBJ2-7, with D perhaps matching TRBD1 (6 bases). Germline V lookup: CDR1 SGHRS, CDR2 YFSETQ. Trimming removed 2 bases at V and 0 bases at J, with 24 bases between. The CDR3 totals 19 residues. The CDR3 DNA follows: TGCGCCAGCAGCTTTTCCCCAAGCCCCCGACAGGTCAGCTCCTACGAGCAGTACTTC. Protein product: CASSFSPSPRQVSSYEQYF.

This clonotype showed up just a few times. The rearrangement links TRBV6-5 to TRBJ2-1; D may be TRBD1 or TRBD2 (6 bases each). The CDR3 sequence is 18 residues long. The V gene lost 0 bases and the J gene lost 2 bases, with 17 bases spanning the gap. CDR1 is MNHEY and CDR2 is SVGAGI in the germline V gene. CDR3: CASSYSRGGGRTYNEQFF. CDR3 nucleotides: TGTGCCAGCAGTTACTCGAGAGGGGGAGGACGGACCTACAATGAGCAGTTCTTC.

The CDR3 loop reads CGGRQGGHTEAFF. The CDR3 DNA is TGCGGCGGTCGACAGGGAGGGCACACTGAAGCTTTCTTT. The J gene is TRBJ1-1, the V gene TRBV29-1; 7 bases match TRBD1. Germline lookup yields CDR1 SQVTM and CDR2 ANQGSEA. This CDR3 region has 13 residues.

This clonotype has more than one count but fewer than ten. The chain uses TRBV4-1 and TRBJ2-1; D is undetermined. Germline V lookup: CDR1 MGHRA, CDR2 YSYEKL. This CDR3 has 16 residues. V shed 0 bases and J shed 4 bases, with 13 bases lying between them. CDR3 loop: CASSQDDPGRYNEQFF. For the CDR3, the DNA is TGCGCCAGCAGCCAAGATGACCCCGGCCGTTACAATGAGCAGTTCTTC.

The chain recombines TRBV3-1 with TRBJ2-7; TRBD2 might be the D (6 bases). V dropped 3 bases and J dropped 2 bases, with 17 bases sitting between them. The CDR3 has 16 amino acids. The germline V gene has CDR1 LGHDT and CDR2 YNNKEL (reference sequence). CDR3 coding DNA: TGTGCCAGCAGCCATCGCGGGACCTCCCTCACCTACGAGCAGTACTTC. Translated, it gives CASSHRGTSLTYEQYF.

This rearrangement joins TRBV2 to TRBJ2-5; D is perhaps TRBD1 or TRBD2 (5 bases each). The CDR3 extends over 13 amino acids. Germline V gene lookup returns CDR1 SNHLY and CDR2 FYNNEI. V was pared by 6 bases and J by 2 bases, with 10 bases between. The CDR3 coding sequence is TGTGCCAGCAGGGGGACGCATCAAGAGACCCAGTACTTC. This encodes CASRGTHQETQYF.

The chain links TRBV5-6 to TRBJ2-3, with D uncertain. Trimming took 0 bases from V and 11 from J, leaving 13 bases between them. The CDR3 extends over 13 amino acids. CDR1 and CDR2 (germline): SGHDT, YYEEEE. CDR3 sequence: CASSLGFGIMQYF. As DNA, the CDR3 is TGTGCCAGCAGCTTGGGATTCGGTATAATGCAGTATTTT.

As to this clonotype: A read error may produce the germline difference seen at one junction end. The chain is built from TRBV5-1 and TRBJ2-7; weak D call: TRBD2 (6 bases). In germline, CDR1 is SGHRS, CDR2 YFSETQ. CDR3 length: 11 residues. The CDR3 DNA is TGCGCCAGCAGCTTCTCCGGGACTGAAAACTTC. Translation: CASSFSGTENF.

The rearrangement joins TRBV11-2 to TRBJ2-1, with D perhaps matching TRBD2 (5 bases). Looked up from germline, CDR1 is SGHAT and CDR2 is FQNNGV. Trimming took 2 bases from V and 0 from J, leaving 20 bases between them. The CDR3 sequence is 19 residues long. In nucleotides, the CDR3 is TGTGCCAGCAGCTTAAAATTAGAGGGCCCAGCAAGCTCCTACAATGAGCAGTTCTTC. Translated: CASSLKLEGPASSYNEQFF.

The chain recombines TRBV6-5 with TRBJ1-2, with a tentative D call TRBD1 (5 bases). The CDR3 consists of 15 residues. Germline lookup yields CDR1 MNHEY and CDR2 SVGAGI. Trimming pared 8 bases from V and 2 bases from J, leaving 18 bases between. CDR3 loop: CASAYYSSGNYGYTF. The CDR3 nucleotides are TGTGCCAGCGCCTATTACTCCTCAGGGAACTATGGCTACACCTTC.

CDR3 loop: CASSLDTGGKAFF. The CDR3 region has the DNA TGCGCCAGCAGCTTGGATACAGGGGGCAAAGCTTTCTTT. The rearrangement uses TRBV5-1 and TRBJ1-1; 9 bases fit TRBD1. From germline, CDR1 is SGHRS and CDR2 YFSETQ. Trimming removed 0 bases from V and 9 bases from J; junction bases left unmatched: 3. The CDR3 spans 13 residues.

This clonotype showed up just a few times. This chain joins TRBV9 and TRBJ2-7; TRBD2 is a possible D gene (5 bases). CDR1 SGDLS and CDR2 YYNGEE come from the germline V gene. This CDR3 spans 16 amino acids. The V end was cut by 5 bases, the J end by 6 bases, with 24 bases between. This chain's CDR3 is CASSSWSDLATTEQYF. The CDR3 coding sequence is TGTGCCAGCAGTTCTTGGTCTGATTTGGCGACTACCGAGCAGTACTTC.